This T cell receptor (beta chain) is from a study of blood T cells in healthy people across ages. This clonotype was seen a handful of times. The second PCR ran roughly 6 to 11 cycles with a sample-barcoded 5' primer and J-beta primers. Each cDNA molecule was tagged by a template-switch adaptor with 12 random nucleotides. TCRdb re-analysed the 5' RACE reads in MiXCR, keeping a single row per CDR3 protein. The sample has more than 500,000 distinct CDR3 sequences, 25% to 30% seen once; the top ten hold approximately 17%. The sample consisted of blood. This clonotype was sampled from a woman in her sixties or seventies in good health.

CDR3 region: CASSVDRGDRETQYF. DNA of the CDR3: TGTGCCAGCAGCGTGGACAGGGGCGATAGAGAGACCCAGTACTTC. This sequence joins TRBV9 and TRBJ2-5; 9 bases match TRBD1. Germline CDR1 is SGDLS and CDR2 is YYNGEE. This CDR3 is 15 amino acids long. J was trimmed by 4 bases and V by 2 bases; bases with no gene match: 6.